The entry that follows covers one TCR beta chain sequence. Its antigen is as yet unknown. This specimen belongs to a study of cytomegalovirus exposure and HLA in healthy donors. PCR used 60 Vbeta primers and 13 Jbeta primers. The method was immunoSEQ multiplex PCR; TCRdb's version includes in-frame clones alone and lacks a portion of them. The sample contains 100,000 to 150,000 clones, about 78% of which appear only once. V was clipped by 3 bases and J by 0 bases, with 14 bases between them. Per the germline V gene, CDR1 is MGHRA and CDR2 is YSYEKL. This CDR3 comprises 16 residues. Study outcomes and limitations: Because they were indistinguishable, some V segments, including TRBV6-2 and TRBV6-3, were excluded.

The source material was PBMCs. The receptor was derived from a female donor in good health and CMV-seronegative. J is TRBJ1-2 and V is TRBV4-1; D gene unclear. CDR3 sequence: CASSHRAGGTNYGYTF. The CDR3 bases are TGCGCCAGCAGCCACCGGGCTGGAGGGACTAACTATGGCTACACCTTC.